This TCR beta chain derives from a study of liver allograft versus peripheral blood T cells. On the study more broadly: Repertoires of T cell receptors in transplanted livers were compared with recipients' peripheral blood repertoires.

This clonotype is medium-sized by share. Its antigen is not identified. TCRdb reanalysed the reads using MiXCR and keeps one entry per CDR3 protein. The repertoire holds about 10,000 distinct CDR3 sequences, about a fifth seen once, with 4.5% to 6% in the top ten. Whole-study results and caveats: The authors reported that T cell receptor repertoires inside liver allografts differed from those in peripheral blood.

The germline V gene has CDR1 MNHNS and CDR2 SASEGT. With 1 base removed from V and 0 bases from J, the gap between germline ends came to 7 bases. The CDR3 is 15 residues long. The chain recombines TRBV6-1 with TRBJ2-1; D remains unclear. The sequence was collected from a human patient who had a liver transplant. Some T cells may have originated in the graft donor. The CDR3 sequence: CASSEDESSYNEQFF. CDR3 sequence (DNA): TGTGCCAGCAGTGAAGACGAGAGCTCCTACAATGAGCAGTTCTTC.